Sequencing of this T cell receptor (beta chain) was carried out in a study of T cell responses to AZD1222 COVID-19 vaccine. Study-wide points: Sampled repertoires all dated from after the peak T cell response. Baseline serostatus was positive in only a handful of AZD1222 recipients. A mostly white British donor set with more females was recruited, and clonal diversity was possibly underestimated.

With regard to this clone: The antigen is not known.

Sequencing was performed with immunoSEQ multiplex PCR; in TCRdb, only in-frame clones are kept and a portion is missing. The table lists roughly 96,000 clones, approximately 88% of them singletons. The sample in question was peripheral blood, obtained on day 0 of AZD1222 vaccination. The sequence derives from an adult in good health.

CDR3 in amino acids: CASSLAQGTEKLFF. The CDR3 coding sequence is TGCGCCAGCAGCTTGGCACAGGGAACCGAAAAACTGTTTTTT. The chain uses TRBV5-1 and TRBJ1-4; D possibly corresponds to TRBD1 (6 bases). V lost 0 bases to trimming and J lost 8 bases, with 11 bases between them. The CDR3 has 14 amino acids. CDR1 SGHRS and CDR2 YFSETQ come from the germline V gene.